The T cell receptor (beta chain) under discussion was sequenced for a study of blood T cell repertoires in COVID-19. Methods used by the authors: Amplification of reference gene primers was used by the study to estimate nucleated cell counts. The data were produced by immunoSEQ multiplex PCR, yet TCRdb's version contains in-frame clones alone and is incomplete. The D gene and trimming were derived from the DNA, and the V and J assignments and clone size from that table. In the table there are about 200,000 clones, under 90% of which are singletons. The receptor was isolated from a man in his 60s who had recovered from COVID-19. Material for sequencing was peripheral blood.

This CDR3 is CATKLQGWRPGELFF. CDR3 nucleotide sequence: TGTGCCACGAAGCTACAGGGCTGGAGACCCGGGGAGCTGTTTTTT. V usage is TRBV19 and J usage is TRBJ2-2; maybe TRBD1 (6 bases). V was trimmed by 10 bases and J by 6 bases, leaving 21 bases between them. The germline V gene encodes CDR1 LNHDA and CDR2 SQIVND (reference sequence). The CDR3 has 15 amino acids.